Listed here are 23 T cell receptor beta chains from one sample, sequenced in a study of OX40 agonist ivuxolimab in advanced cancers. Measured with immunoSEQ multiplex PCR; TCRdb has only the in-frame clones, and not every one. The sample includes about 38,000 clones, 60% to 85% of them seen just once. The material sequenced was CD4+ or CD8+ T cells sorted from blood, taken in a trial of the OX40 agonist ivuxolimab. The origin of the receptors is an adult with an advanced solid tumor such as melanoma, head and neck, liver or kidney cancer.

The chain joins TRBV29-1 to TRBJ1-3; D is possibly TRBD1 (5 bases). V dropped 5 bases and J dropped 4 bases, with 24 bases sitting between them. The V gene's germline CDR1 is SQVTM and CDR2 ANQGSEA. This CDR3 region has 17 residues. As DNA, the CDR3 is TGCAGCGTTAGTATGGGCAGGGCAATCAGATCGGGAAACACCATATATTTT. Protein: CSVSMGRAIRSGNTIYF. Variable domain in full (rest from reference TRBV29-1 and TRBJ1-3): SAVISQKPSRDICQRGTSLTIQCQVDSQVTMMFWYRQQPGQSLTLIATANQGSEATYESGFVIDKFPISRPNLTFSTLTVSNMSPEDSSIYLCSVSMGRAIRSGNTIYFGEGSWLTVV.

The chain couples TRBV30 to TRBJ2-1; 10 positions agree with TRBD2. J was trimmed by 5 bases and V by 5 bases; bases with no gene match: 6. In germline, CDR1 is GTSNPN, CDR2 SVGIG (reference sequence). The CDR3 has 14 residues. CDR3 in DNA: TGTGCCTGGGACATTAGCGGGAGGCACAATGAGCAGTTCTTC. Encoded protein: CAWDISGRHNEQFF. The full variable domain, with the rest looked up from reference TRBV30 and TRBJ2-1, is SQTIHQWPATLVQPVGSPLSLECTVEGTSNPNLYWYRQAAGRGLQLLFYSVGIGQISSEVPQNLSASRPQDRQFILSSKKLLLSDSGFYLCAWDISGRHNEQFFGPGTRLTVL.

This clone was seen once. The genes are TRBV23-1 and TRBJ2-6; the match to TRBD2 covers 7 bases. TRBV23-1 is known as an ORF, though its function is uncertain. The CDR3 loop spans 19 amino acids. After removal of 8 bases from V and 3 bases from J, the junction contained 19 bases not matched to a gene. The CDR3 protein is CASRLGGGTKRGGANVLTF. In DNA, the CDR3 is TGCGCCAGCCGCCTGGGGGGAGGGACTAAAAGGGGTGGGGCCAACGTCCTGACTTTC.

This chain connects TRBV19 to TRBJ1-1; 9 positions match TRBD1. The CDR3 length is 15 residues. In germline, CDR1 is LNHDA, CDR2 SQIVND (reference sequence). With V trimmed by 7 bases and J by 11 bases, 17 bases remained unmatched. CDR3 amino acids: CASKVGTRDRALAFF. As DNA, the CDR3 is TGTGCCAGTAAGGTGGGAACCCGGGACAGGGCTTTGGCTTTCTTT.

This rearrangement joins TRBV19 to TRBJ1-5, with D possibly matching TRBD1 (5 bases). The CDR3 consists of 15 residues. V shed 2 bases and J shed 2 bases, with 10 bases lying between them. Germline V CDR1 and CDR2: LNHDA, SQIVND (reference sequence). Here the CDR3 DNA reads TGTGCCAGTAGTATAATCGTCAGGGGCAATCAGCCCCAGCATTTT. Amino acid sequence: CASSIIVRGNQPQHF.

V and J are TRBV7-6 and TRBJ2-7; D assignment may be TRBD1 or TRBD2 (6 bases each). The CDR3 contains 14 residues. The germline gives CDR1 SGHVS, CDR2 FNYEAQ. V was shortened by 5 bases and J by 0 bases, with 11 bases between the two germline ends. The CDR3 region is CASSKGGSSYEQYF. Written as DNA, the CDR3 is TGTGCCAGCAGCAAAGGGGGGAGCTCCTACGAGCAGTACTTC.

The chain uses TRBV28 and TRBJ1-2; no reliable D call. CDR3 size: 15 residues. The germline V gene has CDR1 MDHEN and CDR2 SYDVKM. Trimming left V 2 bases short and J 6 bases short, with 16 bases between. The CDR3 here is CASSLVPTEANGYTF. In DNA form, the CDR3 reads TGTGCCAGCAGTTTAGTCCCCACTGAAGCCAATGGCTACACCTTC.

The rearrangement links TRBV7-9 to TRBJ2-5; the D gene is possibly TRBD1 (6 bases). V dropped 5 bases and J dropped 1 base, with 14 bases sitting between them. Germline loops: CDR1 SEHNR, CDR2 FQNEAQ (reference sequence). The CDR3 runs to 15 residues. For the CDR3, the DNA is TGTGCCAGCAGCCCTACTGGGACAAGCCAAGAGACCCAGTACTTC. It yields the protein CASSPTGTSQETQYF.

The V and J genes are TRBV30 and TRBJ1-5; D perhaps matches TRBD1 (5 bases). V lost 0 bases and J lost 2, with 14 bases in between. The CDR3 runs 16 residues. Per the germline V gene, CDR1 is GTSNPN and CDR2 is SVGIG (reference sequence). CDR3 in DNA: TGTGCCTGGAGTGTTAAGAAAGGAGGGGGCAATCAGCCCCAGCATTTT. This codes for CAWSVKKGGGNQPQHF.

V is TRBV7-6 and J is TRBJ2-7; 8 bases map to TRBD1. The V gene's germline CDR1 is SGHVS and CDR2 FNYEAQ. Losses at the gene ends were 4 bases for V and 2 bases for J; bases not matched to a gene: 19. This CDR3 has 19 residues. This CDR3 reads CASSSRTYRGWVQTYEQYF. The DNA of the CDR3 is TGTGCCAGCAGCTCCCGCACCTACAGGGGGTGGGTCCAAACCTACGAGCAGTACTTC.

The CDR3 DNA sequence: TGTGCCAGCAGCCCCCTAGAGAGGGCTAAGGATACGCAGTATTTT. Its translation is CASSPLERAKDTQYF. The rearrangement links TRBV7-9 to TRBJ2-3; TRBD2 might be the D (5 bases). V lost 5 bases to trimming and J lost 6 bases, with 18 bases between them. Germline V gene lookup returns CDR1 SEHNR and CDR2 FQNEAQ (reference sequence). The CDR3 contains 15 residues.

This clone has just one count. The CDR3 nucleotides read TGTGCCAGCAGTATTCCAGGGTTAAAAGGCTACACCTTC. It is translated as CASSIPGLKGYTF. The chain uses TRBV25-1 and TRBJ1-2; tentatively, D is TRBD1 (5 bases). The CDR3 has 13 amino acids. V lost 5 bases and J 8 bases, leaving 15 bases between the germline ends. CDR1 is MGHDK, CDR2 SYGVNS, per germline.

The genes are TRBV6-6 and TRBJ1-4, with D perhaps TRBD1 (5 bases). CDR1 MNHNY and CDR2 SVGAGI come from the germline V gene (reference sequence). This CDR3 region has 16 residues. Trimming left V 6 bases short and J 7 bases short, with 21 bases between. In DNA form, the CDR3 reads TGTGCCAGCAGGTCCGGGACCCAGGGAGATGGTGAAAAACTGTTTTTT. It encodes CASRSGTQGDGEKLFF.

This chain joins TRBV28 and TRBJ2-7; maybe TRBD1 (6 bases). The CDR3 is made up of 14 amino acids. Between the trimmed V and J ends, which lost 1 base and 6 bases, there was a span of 13 bases. Germline assignment: CDR1 MDHEN and CDR2 SYDVKM. The CDR3 bases are TGTGCCAGCAGTTTATCCAGGGGTTCGGCCGAGCAGTACTTC. Encoded protein: CASSLSRGSAEQYF.

The V call is TRBV27, the J call TRBJ1-1; a possible D gene is TRBD1 (6 bases). This CDR3 is 13 amino acids long. Germline loops: CDR1 MNHEY, CDR2 SMNVEV (reference sequence). V was clipped by 3 bases and J by 5 bases, with 10 bases between them. The CDR3: CASSFEGETEAFF. CDR3 DNA sequence: TGTGCCAGCAGTTTCGAGGGGGAGACTGAAGCTTTCTTT.

The table lists this clone with a few counts. The CDR3 coding sequence is TGCAGCGTGAGACAGGGGAATCAGCCCCAGCATTTT. This codes for CSVRQGNQPQHF. The V gene is TRBV29-1, the J gene TRBJ1-5, with 8 bases that match TRBD1. The J segment lost 4 bases and the V segment lost 6 bases, leaving 2 bases of the junction unmatched. CDR3 length: 12 amino acids. Germline V lookup: CDR1 SQVTM, CDR2 ANQGSEA.

This clone was found a few times. The chain is built from TRBV27 and TRBJ1-2; D is unresolved. Per germline, CDR1 MNHEY and CDR2 SMNVEV (reference sequence). The V gene lost 8 bases and the J gene lost 0 bases, with 7 bases spanning the gap. This CDR3 contains 12 residues. The CDR3 nucleotides read TGTGCCAGCGGACGAACTAACTATGGCTACACCTTC. It yields the protein CASGRTNYGYTF.

In its sample, this clone was seen once. This chain joins TRBV10-3 and TRBJ2-3; D possibly corresponds to TRBD1 (5 bases). CDR3 length: 15 amino acids. V dropped 4 bases and J dropped 4 bases, with 15 bases sitting between them. CDR1 and CDR2 from the germline V gene are ENHRY and SYGVKD. CDR3 loop: CAISGAGQGADTQYF. The CDR3 coding sequence is TGTGCCATCAGTGGGGCAGGGCAAGGGGCAGATACGCAGTATTTT.

This clone was counted between two and nine times. The chain uses TRBV9 and TRBJ2-3; maybe TRBD2 (5 bases). The CDR3 has 15 residues. Deletions cut 3 bases from V and 8 bases from J, with 19 bases between. CDR1 and CDR2 from the germline V gene are SGDLS and YYNGEE. The CDR3 loop is CASSDGSSEAGTQYF. The CDR3 DNA is TGTGCCAGCAGCGATGGGAGCTCGGAGGCCGGTACGCAGTATTTT.

A few counts support this clone. V is TRBV2 and J is TRBJ2-3; TRBD1 matches 12 bases. J lost 5 bases, V lost 3 bases, and 3 bases had no gene match. The CDR3 spans 15 residues. CDR1 and CDR2 (germline): SNHLY, FYNNEI. The CDR3 spells CASSEGDRGLDTQYF. Here the CDR3 DNA reads TGTGCCAGCAGTGAGGGGGACAGGGGGCTAGATACGCAGTATTTT.

The chain uses TRBV11-3 and TRBJ2-1, with 9 nucleotides matching TRBD2. V shed 2 bases, J shed 8 bases, and the junction held 4 bases outside the gene matches. CDR1 is SGHNT and CDR2 is YENEEA in the germline V gene. CDR3 size: 14 residues. The CDR3 loop is CASSLLAGSDEQFF. DNA for the CDR3: TGTGCCAGCAGCTTACTAGCGGGATCCGATGAGCAGTTCTTC.

This rearrangement joins TRBV7-9 to TRBJ2-7; D not resolved. In germline, CDR1 is SEHNR, CDR2 FQNEAQ (reference sequence). The V end was cut by 1 base, the J end by 4 bases, with 14 bases between. The CDR3 length is 15 residues. CDR3 residues: CASSLGPLDLYEQYF. CDR3 DNA sequence: TGTGCCAGCAGCTTAGGTCCGCTAGACTTGTACGAGCAGTACTTC.

The chain carries TRBV5-5 and TRBJ2-7, with 7 bases fitting TRBD1. This CDR3 has 14 amino acids. Germline V gene data show CDR1 as SGHKS and CDR2 as YYEKEE (reference sequence). V was pared by 8 bases and J by 2 bases, with 10 bases of the junction left unmatched. The CDR3 DNA reads as TGTGCCAGAAGTGCCGGGACAGTTGCCTACGAGCAGTACTTC. This sequence encodes CARSAGTVAYEQYF.